This paragraph reports one T cell receptor beta chain. Its antigen is unidentified. Profiled with immunoSEQ multiplex PCR; TCRdb holds only in-frame clones, not every one. The table records around 79,000 clones, roughly 75% of them present only once. The sample originates from a study of T cells in localized non-small cell lung cancer. Trimming shortened V by 0 bases and J by 0 bases, and 9 bases separated the two germline ends. The CDR3 is 15 residues long. In germline, CDR1 is SGHRS, CDR2 YFSETQ. General observations from the study: Appearing in adjacent lung were a median about 60 of the top 100 tumor clones. Uninvolved adjacent lung had higher T cell clonality than tumor and all other tissues. Among blood samples, higher T cell density accompanied longer overall survival.

Specimen: PBMCs, collected before any cancer treatment. The clonotype comes from a man aged 40-75 years with stage II squamous cell lung carcinoma. The chain carries TRBV5-1 and TRBJ1-1, with D possibly TRBD1 on 5 matching bases. The DNA of the CDR3 is TGCGCCAGCAGCTTGGCCCCAGGGCTGAACACTGAAGCTTTCTTT. The encoded protein is CASSLAPGLNTEAFF.